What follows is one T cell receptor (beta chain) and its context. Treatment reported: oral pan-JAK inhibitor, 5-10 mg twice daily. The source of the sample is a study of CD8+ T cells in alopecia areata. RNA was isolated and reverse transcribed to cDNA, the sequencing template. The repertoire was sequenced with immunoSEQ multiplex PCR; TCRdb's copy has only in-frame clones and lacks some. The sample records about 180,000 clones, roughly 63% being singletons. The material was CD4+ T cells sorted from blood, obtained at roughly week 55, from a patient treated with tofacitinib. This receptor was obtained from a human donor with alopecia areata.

The CDR3 bases are TGTGCCTGGAGGAGGTGGCAGGGCCGGAGTTATAATTCACCCCTCCACTTT. Encoded protein: CAWRRWQGRSYNSPLHF. The chain has TRBV30 and TRBJ1-6, with D possibly matching TRBD1 (5 bases). The CDR3 is 17 amino acids. Trimming took 3 bases from V and 4 from J, leaving 19 bases between them. Per germline, CDR1 GTSNPN and CDR2 SVGIG (reference sequence).